These 2 T cell receptor beta chains were all obtained from the same sample, sequenced in a study of shared clonotypes between healthy human individuals. The data were produced by immunoSEQ multiplex PCR, yet TCRdb's version contains in-frame clones alone and is incomplete. The sample has about 1.1 million clones; 70% to 85% are singletons. The material sequenced was memory CD4+ T cells from PBMCs. Subset defined: CD45RA-negative fraction. These receptors all stem from a man aged 18 to 29 in good health. Some clones in this sample may be carry-over from other donors' samples.

About this clone: This may be a read error, as it is one base from a much larger clone. The sample carries other DNA sequences with the same CDR3. The chain uses TRBV4-2 and TRBJ2-6; 7 bases fit TRBD2. The CDR3 contains 16 residues. In germline, CDR1 is LGHNA, CDR2 YNFKEQ. CDR3 in DNA: TGTGCCAGCAGCCAAGATCTAGGGAGCGGGGCCAACGTCCTGACCTTC. Protein product: CASSQDLGSGANVLTF.

The chain is built from TRBV6-1 and TRBJ1-2, with D possibly TRBD1 on 5 matching bases. The CDR3 covers 12 residues. Germline lookup yields CDR1 MNHNS and CDR2 SASEGT. V dropped 5 bases and J dropped 5 bases, with 9 bases sitting between them. The CDR3 DNA sequence: TGTGCCAGCAGTATGGGGGGGTATGGCTACACCTTC. Translation: CASSMGGYGYTF.